Listed below are T cell receptor beta chains from one sample, sequenced in a study of shared clonotypes between healthy human individuals. Sequenced by immunoSEQ multiplex PCR; TCRdb stores in-frame clones only, minus some. The sample comprises about 2.1 million clones, 85% to 95% of which are singletons, and around 1.7% rests with the top ten. Specimen: naive CD8+ T cells from PBMCs. All receptors derive from a man younger than 35 in good health. Some clones in this sample may be carry-over from other donors' samples. Both conserved end residues are part of each CDR3. Fields, in order: V gene, clone size, J gene, D gene, CDR3 DNA, CDR3 protein. The D gene is left open where the match is weak. A clone size is listed for some rows: how often the clone was seen (once, few, many), or a class if it is expanded.

TRBV2	NA	TRBJ1-2	NA	TGTGCCAGCAGTGAAGCCAGGGGATTATATGGCTACACCTTC	CASSEARGLYGYTF
TRBV9	NA	TRBJ2-7	TRBD2	TGTGCCAGCAGCCCCCGGGGACTAGCGGGGGTAACCTACGAGCAGTACTTC	CASSPRGLAGVTYEQYF
TRBV7-9	NA	TRBJ2-2	NA	TGTGCCAGCAGCTTAGGAGTGGACAGCCCCACCGGGGAGCTGTTTTTT	CASSLGVDSPTGELFF
TRBV11-2	NA	TRBJ1-3	TRBD1	TGTGCCAGCAGCTCGACAGGGGCTGGAAACACCATATATTTT	CASSSTGAGNTIYF
TRBV2	NA	TRBJ2-7	NA	TGTGCCAGCAGCGTTTCCCGGGGGGCCTCCTACGAGCAGTACTTC	CASSVSRGASYEQYF
TRBV9	NA	TRBJ2-1	NA	TGTGCCAGCAGCCGGGACACGCCCCGGAATGAGCAGTTCTTC	CASSRDTPRNEQFF
TRBV29-1	NA	TRBJ2-1	TRBD1	TGCAGCGTTGAGGGACAGCCTTGGGGGAATGAGCAGTTCTTC	CSVEGQPWGNEQFF
TRBV9	NA	TRBJ2-7	TRBD1	TGTGCCAGCAGCGTAGCTGGGACAGGGGGGGCCGAGCAGTACTTC	CASSVAGTGGAEQYF
TRBV13	NA	TRBJ2-7	TRBD2	TGTGCCAGCAGTCCCGTAGGCGGGAGTACTTACGAGCAGTACTTC	CASSPVGGSTYEQYF
TRBV30	NA	TRBJ2-2	TRBD1	TGTGCCTGGAGAAGTTGGACAGGGGAGGTCGCCGGGGAGCTGTTTTTT	CAWRSWTGEVAGELFF
TRBV30	once	TRBJ2-2	TRBD2	TGTGCCTGGAGTGCGGTACTAGCGGGAGTGGGGACCGGGGAGCTGTTTTTT	CAWSAVLAGVGTGELFF
TRBV2	NA	TRBJ1-2	NA	TGTGCCAGCAGTGAAGCAGGAGCCTCCTATGGCTACACCTTC	CASSEAGASYGYTF
TRBV7-9	NA	TRBJ2-1	TRBD2	TGTGCCAGCAGTTCTATACAATCGACTAGCGGAGGGGGGCATGAGCAGTTCTTC	CASSSIQSTSGGGHEQFF
TRBV28	NA	TRBJ2-7	TRBD1	TGTGCCAGCAGTCCGCCAACAGGGGGCGATCCCCCCGAGCAGTACTTC	CASSPPTGGDPPEQYF
TRBV14	once	TRBJ2-7	NA	TGTGCCAGCAGCCCGGGGCAGGGCCTCTACGAGCAGTACTTC	CASSPGQGLYEQYF
TRBV7-9	once	TRBJ2-1	TRBD1	TGTGCCAGCAGCTACCGACAGGGCCGCTTATCCTACAATGAGCAGTTCTTC	CASSYRQGRLSYNEQFF
TRBV7-9	once	TRBJ2-7	TRBD1	TGTGCCAGCAGCTCGGGACAGACGAGGGTCTACGAGCAGTACTTC	CASSSGQTRVYEQYF
TRBV6-5	NA	TRBJ2-1	TRBD2	TGTGCCAGCAGTTATCTAGCGGGGGGGTACAATGAGCAGTTCTTC	CASSYLAGGYNEQFF
TRBV27	NA	TRBJ2-1	TRBD2	TGTGCCAGCAGTTTAATGGGGGGGACCTACAATGAGCAGTTCTTC	CASSLMGGTYNEQFF
TRBV23-1	once	TRBJ2-7	TRBD2	TGCGCCAGCAGTCAATCGGGATTGGGCGGGGGGCGCACCTACGAGCAGTACTTC	CASSQSGLGGGRTYEQYF
TRBV27	NA	TRBJ2-3	TRBD2	TGTGCCAGCAGCACAAGACTACTAGCGGGAGTAGGAGATACGCAGTATTTT	CASSTRLLAGVGDTQYF
TRBV28	NA	TRBJ2-3	NA	TGTGCCAGCAGTTTACCGTTCGTGGCACCCCCTAGCACAGATACGCAGTATTTT	CASSLPFVAPPSTDTQYF
TRBV30	NA	TRBJ2-7	NA	TGTGCCTGGAGTACACGGGACGTATCCCCCGAGCAGTACTTC	CAWSTRDVSPEQYF
TRBV7-9	NA	TRBJ2-7	NA	TGTGCCAGCAGCCCTAGCGAGGGGGGGAGGGAGCAGTACTTC	CASSPSEGGREQYF
TRBV28	NA	TRBJ1-6	NA	TGTGCCAGCAGCCCCTTTTATGGGTCACCCCTCCACTTT	CASSPFYGSPLHF
TRBV29-1	NA	TRBJ1-2	NA	TGCAGCGTTGGATGGTCGGGGGGGCTATTCAACTATGGCTACACCTTC	CSVGWSGGLFNYGYTF
TRBV5-6	NA	TRBJ2-2	NA	TGTGCCAGCAGAATCGACAGGTGGGGGAACGGGGAGCTGTTTTTT	CASRIDRWGNGELFF
TRBV11-2	NA	TRBJ2-7	NA	TGTGCCAGCAGCTCAACTCAACTAGGATTGTCGTACTTC	CASSSTQLGLSYF
TRBV19	once	TRBJ2-5	TRBD1	TGTGCCAGTAGTACCGACAGGGAAGAGACCCAGTACTTC	CASSTDREETQYF
TRBV27	NA	TRBJ2-2	TRBD1	TGTGCCAGCAGTTTTTCAGGGGGCGCCTCCGGGGAGCTGTTTTTT	CASSFSGGASGELFF
TRBV19	NA	TRBJ2-2	TRBD1	TGTGCCAGTAATCAGGACAGGGTAGCCGACACCGGGGAGCTGTTTTTT	CASNQDRVADTGELFF